This entry lists 13 T cell receptor beta chains sequenced from one sample in a study of beta chain features in type 1 diabetes. The isolated RNA, all of it, was reverse transcribed, so expressed TCRB transcripts were what got sequenced. Clones were read by immunoSEQ multiplex PCR, and TCRdb kept only the in-frame ones, dropping some. Of 450,000 or so clones listed, about an eighth are singletons. The sequenced sample was naive CD4+ T cells from blood. These receptors were collected from a woman in her late teens or twenties in good health.

This clone appeared a few times. The CDR3 reads CAWKGTSANTGELFF. CDR3 sequence (DNA): TGTGCCTGGAAAGGGACTAGCGCGAACACCGGGGAGCTGTTTTTT. The V call is TRBV30, the J call TRBJ2-2; TRBD2 matches 10 bases. Trimming at V came to 4 bases and at J to 0 bases, leaving 2 bases not matched to a gene. CDR3 length: 15 residues. Germline V lookup: CDR1 GTSNPN, CDR2 SVGIG (reference sequence).

This clone came up a few times. The chain joins TRBV18 to TRBJ2-3, with D perhaps TRBD2 (5 bases). CDR1 is KGHSH and CDR2 is LQKENI in the germline V gene. V lost 2 bases, J lost 6 bases, and 18 bases lay in between. The CDR3 covers 16 residues. The DNA for the CDR3 is TGTGCCAGCTCACCAATCAGCGGAAGGAGTATCGATACGCAGTATTTT. This codes for CASSPISGRSIDTQYF.

This clone was counted between two and nine times. This chain joins TRBV28 and TRBJ1-5, with 9 nucleotides matching TRBD1. Unmatched junction bases numbered 8, after V lost 5 bases and J lost 6 bases. CDR1 is MDHEN, CDR2 SYDVKM, per germline. This CDR3 region has 15 residues. The CDR3 DNA reads as TGTGCCAGCAGTCCCGCGGGACAGGGTCTTCAGCCCCAGCATTTT. It is translated as CASSPAGQGLQPQHF.

The rearrangement links TRBV7-9 to TRBJ2-7, with D possibly being TRBD1 (6 bases). Germline-derived CDR1 and CDR2 are SEHNR and FQNEAQ (reference sequence). This CDR3 region has 15 residues. The V and J ends lost 4 bases and 1 base respectively, with 14 bases between them. The CDR3 sequence: CASSSWGQGSYEQYF. The CDR3, as DNA: TGTGCCAGCAGCTCCTGGGGGCAGGGATCCTACGAGCAGTACTTC.

This sequence joins TRBV7-8 and TRBJ2-7; TRBD2 matches 7 bases. Germline V CDR1 and CDR2: SGHVS, FQNEAQ. Trimming at V came to 4 bases and at J to 3 bases, leaving 9 bases not matched to a gene. The CDR3 has 15 residues. The CDR3 protein is CASSSSKGGGYEQYV. The DNA for the CDR3 is TGTGCCAGCAGCTCGTCGAAAGGCGGGGGCTACGAGCAGTACGTC.

V usage is TRBV18 and J usage is TRBJ2-1, with 11 positions matching TRBD2. From germline, CDR1 is KGHSH and CDR2 LQKENI. The CDR3 contains 15 residues. After removal of 4 bases from V and 9 bases from J, the junction contained 8 bases not matched to a gene. The CDR3 region is CASSRGTSGVGEQFF. The CDR3, as DNA: TGTGCCAGCTCACGCGGGACTAGCGGCGTAGGTGAGCAGTTCTTC.

The chain has TRBV11-2 and TRBJ2-7; no firm D call. The germline V and J ends were trimmed by 0 bases and 6 bases, with 9 bases remaining between them. The CDR3 runs to 13 residues. Germline CDR1 and CDR2: SGHAT and FQNNGV. This CDR3 reads CASSLEAGAEQYF. CDR3 DNA: TGTGCCAGCAGCTTAGAGGCAGGTGCCGAGCAGTACTTC.

This clone was seen more than once but under ten times. CDR3 amino acids: CSVGQGVEETQYF. CDR3 nucleotide sequence: TGCAGCGTTGGACAGGGGGTGGAAGAGACCCAGTACTTC. The rearrangement uses TRBV29-1 and TRBJ2-5; TRBD1 agrees at 9 bases. The germline V gene encodes CDR1 SQVTM and CDR2 ANQGSEA. This CDR3 comprises 13 residues. The V and J ends lost 4 bases and 3 bases, in that order; junction bases with no gene match: 3.

The CDR3 loop is CASGRADTQYF. The CDR3 nucleotides read TGTGCCAGCGGGAGGGCAGATACGCAGTATTTT. V gene TRBV7-9 combines with J gene TRBJ2-3; the match to TRBD2 covers 7 bases. The CDR3 consists of 11 residues. Germline V lookup: CDR1 SEHNR, CDR2 FQNEAQ (reference sequence). Trimming took 8 bases from V and 4 from J; bases not matched to a gene: 0.

This clone was counted many times. The same CDR3 can be traced to other DNA sequences in this sample. This rearrangement joins TRBV7-2 to TRBJ2-5; 9 bases are shared with TRBD1. The CDR3 loop spans 13 amino acids. Germline V lookup: CDR1 SGHTA, CDR2 FQGNSA. The junction had 3 bases not matched to a gene; V was cut back by 5 bases and J by 5 bases. The CDR3 reads CASSPDRGETQYF. Written as DNA, the CDR3 is TGTGCCAGCAGCCCCGACAGGGGGGAGACCCAGTACTTC.

The V and J genes are TRBV29-1 and TRBJ2-5; D may be TRBD2 (6 bases). The germline V and J ends were trimmed by 1 base and 5 bases, with 14 bases remaining between them. Germline-derived CDR1 and CDR2 are SQVTM and ANQGSEA. The CDR3 spans 14 residues. CDR3 in amino acids: CSVEAPGLRETQYF. CDR3 bases: TGCAGCGTTGAAGCCCCGGGACTTAGGGAGACCCAGTACTTC.

There are many counts of this clone. The chain couples TRBV10-3 to TRBJ2-1; 7 nucleotides align to TRBD2. Germline V gene data show CDR1 as ENHRY and CDR2 as SYGVKD. V lost 8 bases to trimming and J lost 1 base; unmatched junction nucleotides: 2. The CDR3 sequence is 13 residues long. The CDR3 loop reads CAIWRGSYNEQFF. The CDR3 DNA sequence: TGTGCCATCTGGCGGGGGTCCTACAATGAGCAGTTCTTC.

V and J are TRBV25-1 and TRBJ2-3, with 9 nucleotides matching TRBD2. V lost 3 bases to trimming and J lost 4 bases; unmatched junction nucleotides: 11. Germline V gene sequence: CDR1 MGHDK, CDR2 SYGVNS. The CDR3 consists of 17 residues. The CDR3 loop is CASSDSASGMIADTQYF. CDR3 DNA sequence: TGTGCCAGCAGTGATTCCGCTAGCGGGATGATCGCAGATACGCAGTATTTT.